This is a list of T cell receptor beta chains from one sample in a study of blood T cell repertoires in COVID-19. The table came from immunoSEQ multiplex PCR; TCRdb's copy has only in-frame clones and leaves some out. This table holds roughly 200,000 clones, just under 90% found once. Input material: peripheral blood. The receptors were gathered from a man between 60 and 75 years old who had recovered from COVID-19. The CDR3 runs from the conserved cysteine through the conserved F or W. A D gene is named only where the DNA matches it firmly. Only some rows state a clone size, as once, few, many or a class for expanded clones.

v_gene: TRBV3-1/TRBV3-2
abundance: .
j_gene: TRBJ1-6
d_gene: .
CDR3nt: TGTGCCAGCAGCCAAGAGAGCGGACAGCAAGGGGATTCACCCCTCCACTTT
CDR3aa: CASSQESGQQGDSPLHF

v_gene: TRBV28
abundance: once
j_gene: TRBJ2-7
d_gene: TRBD1
CDR3nt: TGTGCCAGCTGGGACAGAGCCTCCTACGAGCAGTACTTC
CDR3aa: CASWDRASYEQYF

v_gene: TRBV5-4
abundance: .
j_gene: TRBJ2-3
d_gene: TRBD1
CDR3nt: TGTGCCAGCAGCCGGATTCACAGGGGAGATACGCAGTATTTT
CDR3aa: CASSRIHRGDTQYF

v_gene: TRBV7-3
abundance: once
j_gene: TRBJ2-5
d_gene: .
CDR3nt: TGTGCCAGCAGCTTACGGGGGGCTCAAGAGACCCAGTACTTC
CDR3aa: CASSLRGAQETQYF

v_gene: TRBV6-5
abundance: .
j_gene: TRBJ2-7
d_gene: .
CDR3nt: TGTGCCAGCAGTCGGACTCGGGCCTACGAGCAGTACTTC
CDR3aa: CASSRTRAYEQYF

v_gene: TRBV6-5
abundance: .
j_gene: TRBJ2-7
d_gene: .
CDR3nt: TGTGCCAGCCAGGGTTCCGAATTATACGAGCAGTACTTC
CDR3aa: CASQGSELYEQYF

v_gene: TRBV11-1
abundance: .
j_gene: TRBJ2-5
d_gene: TRBD2
CDR3nt: TGTGCCAGCAGCTCGGGACTAGCCCGGGAGACCCAGTACTTC
CDR3aa: CASSSGLARETQYF

v_gene: TRBV11-2
abundance: .
j_gene: TRBJ1-2
d_gene: .
CDR3nt: TGTGCCAGCTCAATGGGAGGGGGTAGCTATGGCTACACCTTC
CDR3aa: CASSMGGGSYGYTF

v_gene: TRBV7-3
abundance: .
j_gene: TRBJ2-2
d_gene: TRBD2
CDR3nt: TGTGCCAGCAGCTCACCCTTCCTAGCGGGAGCTTATCTCGCCGGGGAGCTGTTTTTT
CDR3aa: CASSSPFLAGAYLAGELFF

v_gene: TRBV3-1/TRBV3-2
abundance: .
j_gene: TRBJ1-2
d_gene: .
CDR3nt: TGTGCCAGCAGCCAAGCCCGGGGGAACTATGGCTACACCTTC
CDR3aa: CASSQARGNYGYTF